This record concerns one T cell receptor beta chain sequence. Antigen specificity is unknown. The read halts 3 residues ahead of the CDR3 end, with the missing end drawn from the germline J gene. This sample was taken from a study of TET2 disruption in CD19-targeted CAR T cells. Treatment: autologous CTL019 cells: CD19 CAR with 4-1BB and CD3 zeta domains. The CD19 CAR included TCR zeta plus 4-1BB costimulatory signaling. The starting T cells for CTL019 came from a peripheral blood leukapheresis. Germline CDR1 and CDR2: SGHTA and FQGTGA. This CDR3 region has 14 residues. Trimming took 5 bases from V and 3 from J; bases not matched to a gene: 6. Produced via immunoSEQ multiplex PCR; TCRdb's table is partial and in-frame only. The sample totals 25,000 or so clones.

The V call is TRBV7-3, the J call TRBJ2-7; 8 nucleotides agree with TRBD2. This specimen consisted of CD8- CAR+ T cells sorted from cultured blood T cells, obtained for CD19 CAR T cell therapy. The sample's subset: CD8-negative CAR-positive T cells from the infusion product. This TCR came from a man aged 65-85 years with chronic lymphocytic leukemia. This CDR3 reads CASSPGGVSYEQYF. Incomplete CDR3 DNA: TGTGCCAGCAGCCCGGGAGGGGTGAGCTACGAG.